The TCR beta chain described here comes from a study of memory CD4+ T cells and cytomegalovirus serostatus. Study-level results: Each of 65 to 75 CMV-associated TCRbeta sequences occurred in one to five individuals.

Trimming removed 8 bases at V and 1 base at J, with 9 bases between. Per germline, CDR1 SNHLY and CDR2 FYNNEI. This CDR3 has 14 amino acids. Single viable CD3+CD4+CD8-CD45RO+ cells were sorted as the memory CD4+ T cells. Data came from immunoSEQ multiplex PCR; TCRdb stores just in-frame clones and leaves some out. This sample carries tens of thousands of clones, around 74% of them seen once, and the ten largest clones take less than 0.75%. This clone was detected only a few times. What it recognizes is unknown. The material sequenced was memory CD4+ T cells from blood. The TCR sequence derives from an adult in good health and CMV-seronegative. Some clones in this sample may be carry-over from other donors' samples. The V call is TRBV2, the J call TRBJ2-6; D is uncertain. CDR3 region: CASHKESGANVLTF. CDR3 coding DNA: TGTGCCAGCCATAAGGAATCTGGGGCCAACGTCCTGACTTTC.